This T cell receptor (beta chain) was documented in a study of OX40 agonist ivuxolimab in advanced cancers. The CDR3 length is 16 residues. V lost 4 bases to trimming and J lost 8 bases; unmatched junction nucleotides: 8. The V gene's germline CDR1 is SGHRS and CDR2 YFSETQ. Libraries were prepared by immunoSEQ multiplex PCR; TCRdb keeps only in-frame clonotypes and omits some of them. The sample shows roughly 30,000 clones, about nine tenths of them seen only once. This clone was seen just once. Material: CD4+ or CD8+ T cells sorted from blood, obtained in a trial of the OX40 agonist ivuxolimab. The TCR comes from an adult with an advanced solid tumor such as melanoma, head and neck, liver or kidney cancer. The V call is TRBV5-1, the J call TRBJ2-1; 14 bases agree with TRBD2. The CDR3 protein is CASSPTSGGAGDEQFF. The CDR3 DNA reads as TGCGCCAGCAGCCCGACTAGCGGGGGGGCCGGGGATGAGCAGTTCTTC.